Each of the 31 T cell receptor beta chains below was sequenced from the same sample in a study of cytomegalovirus exposure and HLA in healthy donors. It was with 60 Vbeta and 13 Jbeta primers that the PCR ran. Only in-frame clones appear in the TCRdb table, and some are missing; sequencing was by immunoSEQ multiplex PCR. The table has about 19,000 clones, less than 85% seen once; the top ten hold roughly 23%. Specimen: PBMCs. The receptors derive from a human donor in good health.

In this sample, this clone turned up a few times. The V call is TRBV10-3, the J call TRBJ2-7, with TRBD1 identical over 9 bases. CDR1 and CDR2 (germline): ENHRY, SYGVKD. The CDR3 length is 14 residues. V gave up 4 bases and J gave up 5 bases; unmatched junction bases: 6. The CDR3 nucleotides read TGTGCCATCAGTGGGGGGACAGGGACCCACGAGCAGTACTTC. This encodes CAISGGTGTHEQYF.

This clone occurred once. The rearrangement joins TRBV4-2 to TRBJ1-1, with D maybe TRBD1 (6 bases). CDR3 size: 16 residues. V lost 4 bases and J lost 1, with 16 bases in between. The V gene's germline CDR1 is LGHNA and CDR2 YNFKEQ. The CDR3 nucleotides are TGTGCCAGCAGCCTTCGGGAGGGGGTTGGGAACACTGAAGCTTTCTTT. The encoded protein is CASSLREGVGNTEAFF.

The gene calls are TRBV7-9 and TRBJ2-5, with D possibly matching TRBD2 (6 bases). The V end lost 5 bases, the J end lost 4 bases, and 11 bases lay between the germline ends. Germline-derived CDR1 and CDR2 are SEHNR and FQNEAQ (reference sequence). There are 13 residues in the CDR3. The CDR3 protein is CASSPRGGETQYF. The CDR3 DNA sequence: TGTGCCAGCAGCCCGAGGGGAGGAGAGACCCAGTACTTC.

About this clone: The CDR3 does not close with the conserved phenylalanine or tryptophan, likely indicating a read error. The V call is TRBV6-1, the J call TRBJ1-2, with D tentatively TRBD1 (6 bases). CDR3 size: 14 residues. Trimming took 6 bases from V and 4 from J, leaving 15 bases between them. Germline V gene lookup returns CDR1 MNHNS and CDR2 SASEGT. CDR3 loop: CASRAGTNIYGYTL. DNA of the CDR3: TGTGCCAGCAGGGCAGGGACAAACATCTATGGCTACACCCTC.

The chain recombines TRBV5-1 with TRBJ2-1, with D possibly TRBD1 on 5 matching bases. V shed 4 bases and J shed 7 bases, with 21 bases lying between them. This CDR3 is 16 amino acids long. Looked up from germline, CDR1 is SGHRS and CDR2 is YFSETQ. The CDR3 sequence: CASSRAGPLSGNEQFF. The CDR3 nucleotides are TGCGCCAGCAGCAGGGCAGGGCCCCTCTCTGGGAATGAGCAGTTCTTC.

This rearrangement joins TRBV6-5 to TRBJ1-2; no clear D gene. This CDR3 has 15 amino acids. Germline V gives CDR1 MNHEY, CDR2 SVGAGI. V gave up 4 bases and J gave up 2 bases, with 14 bases separating them. The CDR3 sequence: CASSSARSGNYGYTF. The CDR3 DNA is TGTGCCAGCAGTTCCGCGAGGAGTGGCAACTATGGCTACACCTTC.

The chain links TRBV5-5 to TRBJ1-6, with D possibly TRBD1 on 5 matching bases. Per germline, CDR1 SGHKS and CDR2 YYEKEE (reference sequence). The CDR3 runs to 16 residues. Trimming pared 5 bases from V and 4 bases from J, leaving 16 bases between. CDR3 sequence reads: CASRKGGADYNSPLHF. The CDR3 DNA sequence: TGTGCCAGCAGGAAGGGAGGGGCGGATTATAATTCACCCCTCCACTTT.

This chain joins TRBV9 and TRBJ2-7, with D perhaps matching TRBD1 (5 bases). Germline loops: CDR1 SGDLS, CDR2 YYNGEE. This CDR3 is built from 14 residues. Between the trimmed V and J ends, which lost 1 base and 7 bases, there was a span of 15 bases. The CDR3 nucleotides are TGTGCCAGCAGCGTAACCCTTCAGGGATTGGAGCAGTACTTC. Translated: CASSVTLQGLEQYF.

This rearrangement joins TRBV5-1 to TRBJ2-7; a possible D gene is TRBD2 (5 bases). In germline, CDR1 is SGHRS, CDR2 YFSETQ. CDR3 length: 13 amino acids. Between the trimmed V and J ends, which lost 4 bases and 5 bases, there was a span of 13 bases. CDR3 coding DNA: TGCGCCAGCAGCACCGGGCCGCGGGACGAGCAGTACTTC. It encodes CASSTGPRDEQYF.

CDR3 DNA: TGTGCCATCAATCGACGGGGGGAGGACGAGCAGTACTTC. Protein: CAINRRGEDEQYF. The genes are TRBV10-3 and TRBJ2-7; 7 nucleotides match TRBD2. The length of the CDR3 is 13 residues. Looked up from germline, CDR1 is ENHRY and CDR2 is SYGVKD. V lost 7 bases, J lost 5 bases, and 8 bases stayed unmatched.

The V gene is TRBV7-2, the J gene TRBJ1-2; 8 nucleotides agree with TRBD1. CDR3 size: 16 residues. J was trimmed by 6 bases and V by 1 base; bases with no gene match: 10. Germline V gives CDR1 SGHTA, CDR2 FQGNSA. This chain's CDR3 is CASSLGGGRGQDGYTF. CDR3 coding DNA: TGTGCCAGCAGCTTAGGAGGGGGCAGGGGGCAGGATGGCTACACCTTC.

The CDR3 nucleotides are TGTGCCAGCAGTAGGGGCAGGGGATATAGCAATCAGCCCCAGCATTTT. This translates into CASSRGRGYSNQPQHF. The V call is TRBV6-6, the J call TRBJ1-5, with TRBD1 as a possible D gene (6 bases). The V and J ends lost 5 bases and 0 bases respectively, with 14 bases between them. The CDR3 has 16 residues. The germline V gene encodes CDR1 MNHNY and CDR2 SVGAGI (reference sequence).

The rearrangement joins TRBV18 to TRBJ2-7; a possible D gene is TRBD1 (6 bases). CDR1 and CDR2 from the germline V gene are KGHSH and LQKENI. V lost 3 bases and J 7 bases, leaving 19 bases between the germline ends. The CDR3 runs 15 residues. Written as DNA, the CDR3 is TGTGCCAGCTCACCTCCCGGGACAACAGCAGCTGAGCAGTACTTC. This codes for CASSPPGTTAAEQYF.

In this sample, this clone turned up a few times. The genes are TRBV7-2 and TRBJ1-1; D unclear. V was trimmed by 1 base and J by 0 bases, leaving 15 bases between them. The CDR3 totals 17 residues. Germline CDR1 reads SGHTA; CDR2 reads FQGNSA. The CDR3: CASSLDYRVSMNTEAFF. The CDR3 DNA reads as TGTGCCAGCAGCTTAGATTACCGAGTTTCCATGAACACTGAAGCTTTCTTT.

This chain uses TRBV5-6 with TRBJ1-2; D is unclear. Germline assignment: CDR1 SGHDT and CDR2 YYEEEE. This CDR3 contains 15 residues. Trimming took 2 bases from V and 1 from J, leaving 12 bases between them. The CDR3 DNA reads as TGTGCCAGCAGCTTTCTCCAGGAGGTTAACTATGGCTACACCTTC. Amino acids: CASSFLQEVNYGYTF.

The chain links TRBV30 to TRBJ1-2; 8 nucleotides line up with TRBD1. CDR3 length: 13 residues. Looked up from germline, CDR1 is GTSNPN and CDR2 is SVGIG (reference sequence). Trimming took 3 bases from V and 9 from J; bases not matched to a gene: 9. DNA for the CDR3: TGTGCCTGGAGCCAGGGGGCAAGAGCCAGCTACACCTTC. Protein sequence: CAWSQGARASYTF.

V gene TRBV5-4 combines with J gene TRBJ2-1; D perhaps matches TRBD2 (5 bases). Trimming pared 3 bases from V and 11 bases from J, leaving 15 bases between. Germline V CDR1 and CDR2: SGHNT, YYREEE (reference sequence). The CDR3 extends over 13 amino acids. The CDR3: CASSSLTSGQQFF. Written as DNA, the CDR3 is TGTGCCAGCAGCTCGTTAACTAGTGGGCAGCAGTTCTTC.

The rearrangement uses TRBV29-1 and TRBJ1-4; 12 bases agree with TRBD1. Germline loops: CDR1 SQVTM, CDR2 ANQGSEA. V shed 7 bases and J 6 bases; nucleotides not matched to a gene: 3. CDR3 length equals 13 residues. CDR3 DNA sequence: TGCAGCGCTGGGACAGGGGGCGATGAAAAACTGTTTTTT. Translating it yields CSAGTGGDEKLFF.

CDR3 in amino acids: CATSWGQTNEKLFF. CDR3 sequence (DNA): TGTGCCACCTCCTGGGGACAGACTAATGAAAAACTGTTTTTT. This chain connects TRBV19 to TRBJ1-4, with 7 bases matching TRBD1. Germline CDR1 LNHDA, CDR2 SQIVND (reference sequence). J lost 2 bases, V lost 10 bases, and 7 bases had no gene match. CDR3 size: 14 residues.

The chain carries TRBV2 and TRBJ1-2, with TRBD1 matching over 8 bases. Looked up from germline, CDR1 is SNHLY and CDR2 is FYNNEI. The CDR3 covers 14 residues. V was pared by 5 bases and J by 4 bases, with 6 bases of the junction left unmatched. CDR3 sequence (DNA): TGTGCCAGCAGTTTTCAGGGGGCAGGCTATGGCTACACCTTC. Translating it yields CASSFQGAGYGYTF.

This chain uses TRBV5-1 with TRBJ2-2, with D maybe TRBD1 (6 bases). This CDR3 region has 17 residues. Germline V gene lookup returns CDR1 SGHRS and CDR2 YFSETQ. Trimming took off 2 bases at V and 0 bases at J, with 14 bases between the two ends. The CDR3 DNA reads as TGCGCCAGCAGCTTCGACCCGGGACATTCGAACACCGGGGAGCTGTTTTTT. It codes for CASSFDPGHSNTGELFF.

The V gene is TRBV7-2, the J gene TRBJ1-4; D might be TRBD1 (6 bases). V shed 4 bases and J shed 7 bases, with 16 bases lying between them. This CDR3 is 15 amino acids long. Germline assignment: CDR1 SGHTA and CDR2 FQGNSA. In DNA form, the CDR3 reads TGTGCCAGCAGCTCTTCGGGACAAGACCGTGAAAAACTGTTTTTT. Residues: CASSSSGQDREKLFF.

The chain is built from TRBV5-4 and TRBJ2-3; 8 nucleotides match TRBD2. The CDR3 consists of 16 residues. V was pared by 1 base and J by 5 bases, with 9 bases of the junction left unmatched. Per the germline V gene, CDR1 is SGHNT and CDR2 is YYREEE (reference sequence). The CDR3 protein is CASSLRRAGDRDTQYF. DNA for the CDR3: TGTGCCAGCAGCTTGCGACGAGCGGGAGATCGAGATACGCAGTATTTT. Based on the CDR3 plus reference TRBV5-4 and TRBJ2-3, the full variable domain is ETGVTQSPTHLIKTRGQQVTLRCSSQSGHNTVSWYQQALGQGPQFIFQYYREEENGRGNFPPRFSGLQFPNYSSELNVNALELDDSALYLCASSLRRAGDRDTQYFGPGTRLTVL.

J is TRBJ2-1 and V is TRBV4-2, with no clear D. Germline lookup yields CDR1 LGHNA and CDR2 YNFKEQ. Deletions cut 0 bases from V and 0 bases from J, with 6 bases between. The CDR3 runs to 15 residues. The CDR3 loop is CASSQDFGSYNEQFF. CDR3 DNA: TGTGCCAGCAGCCAAGACTTCGGCTCCTACAATGAGCAGTTCTTC.

This chain connects TRBV7-2 to TRBJ1-2, with D uncertain. V was cut by 2 bases and J by 0 bases, with 7 bases left in between. This CDR3 region has 14 residues. The V gene's germline CDR1 is SGHTA and CDR2 FQGNSA. The CDR3 protein is CASSLMRTNYGYTF. In nucleotides, the CDR3 is TGTGCCAGCAGCTTAATGAGGACTAACTATGGCTACACCTTC. The whole variable domain, filled in from reference TRBV7-2 and TRBJ1-2, reads GAGVSQSPSNKVTEKGKDVELRCDPISGHTALYWYRQSLGQGLEFLIYFQGNSAPDKSGLPSDRFSAERTGGSVSTLTIQRTQQEDSAVYLCASSLMRTNYGYTFGSGTRLTVV.

The chain links TRBV4-2 to TRBJ2-6; TRBD1 matches at 11 bases. This CDR3 comprises 16 residues. The J segment lost 0 bases and the V segment lost 5 bases, leaving 0 bases of the junction unmatched. Germline V gene sequence: CDR1 LGHNA, CDR2 YNFKEQ. The CDR3 reads CASSGTGGSGANVLTF. DNA for the CDR3: TGTGCCAGCAGCGGGACAGGGGGCTCTGGGGCCAACGTCCTGACTTTC.

This chain uses TRBV7-9 with TRBJ1-1; possible D gene TRBD1, 6 bases. Germline lookup yields CDR1 SEHNR and CDR2 FQNEAQ (reference sequence). The CDR3 has 12 residues. The V gene lost 2 bases and the J gene lost 7 bases, with 8 bases spanning the gap. CDR3 nucleotides: TGTGCCAGCAGCTTACAGGGGTTTGAAGCTTTCTTT. Protein: CASSLQGFEAFF.

The chain combines TRBV7-8 with TRBJ1-5; D perhaps matches TRBD1 (6 bases). This CDR3 contains 15 residues. Germline-derived CDR1 and CDR2 are SGHVS and FQNEAQ. The ends were cut back, 5 bases at V and 7 bases at J, with 18 bases in the middle. In DNA form, the CDR3 reads TGTGCCAGCAGCCACGTAAGGGGGATTAGACAGCCCCAGCATTTT. It codes for CASSHVRGIRQPQHF.

The V gene is TRBV4-3, the J gene TRBJ2-3; 9 positions match TRBD2. CDR3 size: 16 residues. Germline values: CDR1 LGHNA, CDR2 YSLEER. V shed 1 base, J shed 5 bases, and the junction held 7 bases outside the gene matches. CDR3 region: CASSQGAGGQGDTQYF. DNA of the CDR3: TGCGCCAGCAGCCAAGGGGCGGGGGGGCAAGGAGATACGCAGTATTTT.

The chain uses TRBV2 and TRBJ2-1, with D perhaps matching TRBD1 (6 bases). The CDR3 is made up of 15 amino acids. V lost 7 bases and J lost 4, with 17 bases in between. The germline V gene has CDR1 SNHLY and CDR2 FYNNEI. The CDR3 protein is CASTKDSWSYNEQFF. In DNA form, the CDR3 reads TGTGCCAGCACCAAGGACAGCTGGAGTTACAATGAGCAGTTCTTC.

J is TRBJ1-1 and V is TRBV19; 11 bases fit TRBD1. This CDR3 spans 16 amino acids. Unmatched junction bases numbered 14, after V lost 5 bases and J lost 9 bases. Germline V gene lookup returns CDR1 LNHDA and CDR2 SQIVND (reference sequence). The CDR3 DNA is TGTGCCAGTAGTGAACTACGGGGACAGGGGGGCGCGCAAGCTTTCTTT. Encoded protein: CASSELRGQGGAQAFF.